These 18 T cell receptor beta chains share one sample of origin, sequenced in a study of blood T cell repertoires in COVID-19. Produced via immunoSEQ multiplex PCR; TCRdb's table is partial and in-frame only. The data hold about 160,000 clones, with 84% observed a single time. Sequences were obtained from peripheral blood. The source is a man in his sixties or seventies with acute or convalescent COVID-19.

The chain has TRBV19 and TRBJ1-5, with D unclear. V shed 3 bases and J shed 9 bases, with 12 bases lying between them. This CDR3 spans 13 amino acids. Germline-derived CDR1 and CDR2 are LNHDA and SQIVND (reference sequence). As DNA, the CDR3 is TGTGCCAGTAGTATCCGGACCGAGGGGCCCCAGCATTTT. This codes for CASSIRTEGPQHF.

The CDR3 nucleotides are TGTGCCAGCAGTGAATGGCTGCCAGACAATCAGCCCCAGCATTTT. Protein product: CASSEWLPDNQPQHF. The chain recombines TRBV2 with TRBJ1-5; no firm D call. V was trimmed by 2 bases and J by 3 bases, leaving 11 bases between them. Germline V gene data show CDR1 as SNHLY and CDR2 as FYNNEI. The CDR3 spans 15 residues.

V usage is TRBV9 and J usage is TRBJ1-3, with D unresolved. V lost 0 bases and J 2 bases, leaving 12 bases between the germline ends. The germline V gene has CDR1 SGDLS and CDR2 YYNGEE. The CDR3 has 16 amino acids. The CDR3 DNA reads TGTGCCAGCAGCGTAGAGGCCCCGGGGACTGGAAACACCATATATTTT. Amino acids: CASSVEAPGTGNTIYF.

This clone was counted once. CDR3 in amino acids: CASLGTGGDQPQHF. The CDR3 DNA reads TGTGCCAGCCTAGGAACAGGGGGCGATCAGCCCCAGCATTTT. The chain recombines TRBV2 with TRBJ1-5, with TRBD1 matching over 9 bases. Losses at the gene ends were 8 bases for V and 5 bases for J; bases not matched to a gene: 7. CDR1 and CDR2 (germline): SNHLY, FYNNEI. This CDR3 is 14 amino acids long. The whole variable domain, filled in from reference TRBV2 and TRBJ1-5, reads EPEVTQTPSHQVTQMGQEVILRCVPISNHLYFYWYRQILGQKVEFLVSFYNNEISEKSEIFDDQFSVERPDGSNFTLKIRSTKLEDSAMYFCASLGTGGDQPQHFGDGTRLSIL.

The V call is TRBV7-6, the J call TRBJ2-7; TRBD1 matches at 10 bases. Per the germline V gene, CDR1 is SGHVS and CDR2 is FNYEAQ. The CDR3 runs to 18 residues. The ends lost 1 base at V and 0 bases at J; junction bases unmatched: 9. CDR3 loop: CASSLEPGQGPSSYEQYF. The CDR3 DNA reads as TGTGCCAGCAGCTTAGAACCGGGACAGGGGCCGAGCTCCTACGAGCAGTACTTC.

CDR3 sequence: CASSLNPAGNSPLHF. CDR3 sequence (DNA): TGTGCCAGCAGCTTAAATCCCGCAGGAAACTCACCCCTCCACTTT. This chain uses TRBV7-3 with TRBJ1-6, with D hard to call. This CDR3 has 15 residues. Germline V gene sequence: CDR1 SGHTA, CDR2 FQGTGA. V was pared by 1 base and J by 10 bases, with 14 bases between.

This chain connects TRBV18 to TRBJ1-2; D not certain. This CDR3 comprises 12 residues. Germline CDR1 reads KGHSH; CDR2 reads LQKENI. V was clipped by 3 bases and J by 8 bases, with 10 bases between them. DNA of the CDR3: TGTGCCAGCTCACCCGAAGCGACGGGCTACACCTTC. This sequence encodes CASSPEATGYTF.

This sequence joins TRBV7-2 and TRBJ1-2; no clear D. Trimming removed 3 bases from V and 8 bases from J, with 16 bases in between. Germline values: CDR1 SGHTA, CDR2 FQGNSA. The CDR3 spans 14 residues. The CDR3 loop is CASSLNSGREGYTF. Here the CDR3 DNA reads TGTGCCAGCAGCTTGAACTCCGGGAGGGAAGGCTACACCTTC.

CDR3 nucleotides: TGCGCCAGCAGCCAAGGTGGGACTAGCGGGGCCGTGGGAGAGACCCAGTACTTC. Protein product: CASSQGGTSGAVGETQYF. The chain carries TRBV4-1 and TRBJ2-5; TRBD2 matches 13 bases. The ends lost 1 base at V and 4 bases at J; junction bases unmatched: 9. From germline, CDR1 is MGHRA and CDR2 YSYEKL. The CDR3 runs to 18 residues.

The V gene is TRBV4-2, the J gene TRBJ2-3; 15 bases map to TRBD2. V was clipped by 3 bases and J by 6 bases; unmatched bases: 13. Germline assignment: CDR1 LGHNA and CDR2 YNFKEQ. This CDR3 comprises 19 residues. The chain's CDR3 is CASSQLGRTSGRAVDTQYF. As DNA, the CDR3 is TGTGCCAGCAGCCAGCTAGGGCGGACTAGCGGGAGGGCAGTCGATACGCAGTATTTT.

The rearrangement links TRBV18 to TRBJ1-5; 7 bases match TRBD1. The CDR3 is 13 amino acids. Germline-derived CDR1 and CDR2 are KGHSH and LQKENI. With V trimmed by 6 bases and J by 3 bases, 2 bases remained unmatched. The CDR3 DNA sequence: TGTGCCAGCTCGACAGGGTACAATCAGCCCCAGCATTTT. It translates to CASSTGYNQPQHF.

This sequence joins TRBV14 and TRBJ2-1, with 10 bases aligning to TRBD2. V shed 0 bases and J 14 bases; nucleotides not matched to a gene: 7. CDR3 size: 14 residues. CDR1 is SGHDN, CDR2 FVKESK, per germline. DNA of the CDR3: TGTGCCAGCAGCCAAGAGAGCGGGAGGGCCGGGAAGTTCTTC. Encoded protein: CASSQESGRAGKFF.

The chain is built from TRBV6-5 and TRBJ1-4; no firm D call. This CDR3 has 14 residues. The V end lost 0 bases, the J end lost 4 bases, and 6 bases lay between the germline ends. Germline CDR1 and CDR2: MNHEY and SVGAGI. CDR3: CASSYSWSNEKLFF. The CDR3 DNA sequence: TGTGCCAGCAGTTACTCTTGGAGTAATGAAAAACTGTTTTTT.

V is TRBV28 and J is TRBJ1-1, with 9 positions matching TRBD1. With 8 bases clipped from V and 2 bases from J, the junction kept 12 bases outside the gene matches. CDR1 and CDR2 (germline): MDHEN, SYDVKM. This CDR3 contains 16 residues. CDR3 coding DNA: TGTGCCAGCCCGGGACGGGACAGGGAAGTCAACACTGAAGCTTTCTTT. Its protein product is CASPGRDREVNTEAFF.

The rearrangement joins TRBV7-9 to TRBJ2-2; the D gene is possibly TRBD1 (6 bases). The CDR3 length is 16 residues. V dropped 5 bases and J dropped 4 bases, with 17 bases sitting between them. The germline CDR1 and CDR2 sequences are SEHNR and FQNEAQ (reference sequence). DNA of the CDR3: TGTGCCAGCAGCCCCCTCGGGCAGGGGAGCACCGGGGAGCTGTTTTTT. It is translated as CASSPLGQGSTGELFF.

This clone was detected once. The chain combines TRBV19 with TRBJ2-7, with D perhaps TRBD2 (5 bases). Per the germline V gene, CDR1 is LNHDA and CDR2 is SQIVND (reference sequence). Trimming left V 5 bases short and J 5 bases short, with 16 bases between. This CDR3 has 14 amino acids. The CDR3 spells CASSSAPGTDEQYF. Here the CDR3 DNA reads TGTGCCAGTAGTTCCGCCCCGGGAACCGACGAGCAGTACTTC.

In DNA, the CDR3 is TGTGCCAGCGTCGAATCGACAGGGGGCGACTATGGCTACACCTTC. Translating it yields CASVESTGGDYGYTF. The chain has TRBV19 and TRBJ1-2; 10 bases align to TRBD1. The CDR3 totals 15 residues. CDR1 and CDR2 from the germline V gene are LNHDA and SQIVND (reference sequence). V lost 9 bases and J lost 3; bases outside the gene matches: 10.

This clone was observed a handful of times. The rearrangement links TRBV6-4 to TRBJ2-2, with a tentative D call TRBD1 (6 bases). The CDR3 spans 14 residues. V was cut by 4 bases and J by 1 base, with 7 bases left in between. Germline lookup yields CDR1 MRHNA and CDR2 SNTAGT. CDR3 protein: CASSGTENTGELFF. CDR3 sequence (DNA): TGTGCCAGCAGTGGGACAGAGAACACCGGGGAGCTGTTTTTT.